These 16 T cell receptor beta chains originate from one sample sequenced in a study of OX40 agonist ivuxolimab in advanced cancers. The assay was immunoSEQ multiplex PCR, and TCRdb's table has in-frame clones only and misses some. The table has some 60,000 clones, about four fifths seen once; the top ten hold about 27%. Sample: CD4+ or CD8+ T cells sorted from blood, taken in a trial of the OX40 agonist ivuxolimab. The source is an adult with an advanced solid tumor such as melanoma, head and neck, liver or kidney cancer.

V usage is TRBV30 and J usage is TRBJ1-6, with 7 bases identical to TRBD1. Looked up from germline, CDR1 is GTSNPN and CDR2 is SVGIG (reference sequence). V trimming: 0 bases; J trimming: 8 bases; junction bases outside the gene matches: 13. CDR3 size: 17 residues. The CDR3 is CAWSVVRDSWPYSPLHF. CDR3 nucleotide sequence: TGTGCCTGGAGTGTGGTCCGGGACAGCTGGCCCTATTCACCCCTCCACTTT.

This clone came up a few times. The genes are TRBV18 and TRBJ2-3, with TRBD1 matching 8 bases. V shed 1 base and J 2 bases; nucleotides not matched to a gene: 2. Per the germline V gene, CDR1 is KGHSH and CDR2 is LQKENI. The length of the CDR3 is 15 residues. CDR3 sequence (DNA): TGTGCCAGCTCACCACGGGGACAGGCCACAGATACGCAGTATTTT. Its translation is CASSPRGQATDTQYF. Together with reference TRBV18 and TRBJ2-3, the CDR3 gives the full variable domain: NAGVMQNPRHLVRRRGQEARLRCSPMKGHSHVYWYRQLPEEGLKFMVYLQKENIIDESGMPKERFSAEFPKEGPSILRIQQVVRGDSAAYFCASSPRGQATDTQYFGPGTRLTVL.

By its share, this clone is medium-sized. V usage is TRBV25-1 and J usage is TRBJ1-2; 9 bases fit TRBD1. Germline V gene data show CDR1 as MGHDK and CDR2 as SYGVNS. The length of the CDR3 is 15 residues. V lost 2 bases to trimming and J lost 2 bases; unmatched junction nucleotides: 3. The CDR3 loop is CASSEPGQGNYGYTF. CDR3 nucleotides: TGTGCCAGCAGTGAACCCGGACAGGGGAACTATGGCTACACCTTC.

V gene TRBV30 combines with J gene TRBJ2-3; D may be TRBD1 (5 bases). Germline loops: CDR1 GTSNPN, CDR2 SVGIG (reference sequence). V shed 4 bases and J shed 0 bases, with 14 bases lying between them. The CDR3 totals 15 residues. The CDR3 DNA reads TGTGCCTGGACTGATACAGGTGAAAGCACAGATACGCAGTATTTT. Protein: CAWTDTGESTDTQYF.

This clone was counted once. The chain uses TRBV6-7 and TRBJ2-1, with 15 bases identical to TRBD2. TRBV6-7 is given ORF status, its function remaining uncertain. V was clipped by 2 bases and J by 0 bases; unmatched bases: 8. The CDR3 totals 20 residues. The CDR3 reads CASSYRTSGRAVGSYNEQFF. CDR3 in DNA: TGTGCCAGCAGTTACCGGACTAGCGGGAGGGCCGTCGGCTCCTACAATGAGCAGTTCTTC.

V gene TRBV7-2 combines with J gene TRBJ2-7, with D tentatively TRBD2 (6 bases). V shed 5 bases and J shed 2 bases, with 13 bases lying between them. Germline V gives CDR1 SGHTA, CDR2 FQGNSA. The CDR3 extends over 14 amino acids. CDR3 in amino acids: CASSLSGGTYEQYF. The CDR3 DNA reads TGTGCCAGCAGCCTAAGTGGGGGGACCTACGAGCAGTACTTC.

The J gene is TRBJ2-7, the V gene TRBV6-6; D call uncertain. Germline-derived CDR1 and CDR2 are MNHNY and SVGAGI (reference sequence). CDR3 length equals 14 residues. The V and J ends lost 6 bases and 7 bases respectively, with 19 bases between them. The CDR3 spells CASRTPPGRREQYF. DNA for the CDR3: TGTGCCAGCAGAACCCCTCCCGGTCGGCGGGAGCAGTACTTC.

This sequence joins TRBV6-1 and TRBJ2-3; TRBD1 matches at 8 bases. This CDR3 is 17 amino acids long. Trimming took 2 bases from V and 0 from J; bases not matched to a gene: 7. Germline V CDR1 and CDR2: MNHNS, SASEGT. CDR3 sequence: CASSEYRTGTSTDTQYF. The CDR3 bases are TGTGCCAGCAGTGAATATAGGACAGGGACTAGCACAGATACGCAGTATTTT.

The rearrangement joins TRBV7-2 to TRBJ1-2; D perhaps matches TRBD1 (6 bases). The CDR3 covers 13 residues. With 1 base removed from V and 10 bases from J, the gap between germline ends came to 13 bases. Germline V CDR1 and CDR2: SGHTA, FQGNSA. The CDR3 nucleotides are TGTGCCAGCAGCTTAGTGGCAGGGGTTCACTACACCTTC. This sequence encodes CASSLVAGVHYTF.

About this clone: One junction end disagrees with the germline gene, perhaps due to a read error. This rearrangement joins TRBV27 to TRBJ2-7, with D possibly being TRBD2 (6 bases). This CDR3 has 13 amino acids. The germline V gene encodes CDR1 MNHEY and CDR2 SMNVEV (reference sequence). The CDR3 here is CASSAGKLLRAVF. CDR3 DNA sequence: TGTGCCAGCAGTGCGGGGAAACTCCTACGAGCAGTATTC.

CDR3 residues: CASSDGLAARGTQYF. CDR3 in DNA: TGCGCCAGCAGTGACGGACTAGCGGCCCGTGGGACCCAGTACTTC. The rearrangement links TRBV10-1 to TRBJ2-5; TRBD2 aligns across 10 bases. V shed 3 bases and J 7 bases; nucleotides not matched to a gene: 8. CDR1 and CDR2 (germline): WNHNN, SYGVQD (reference sequence). This CDR3 is built from 15 residues.

In this sample, this clone turned up a few times. The chain links TRBV20-1 to TRBJ1-2; D might be TRBD1 (6 bases). Germline loops: CDR1 DFQATT, CDR2 SNEGSKA (reference sequence). The CDR3 consists of 11 residues. V dropped 4 bases and J dropped 8 bases, with 11 bases sitting between them. Written as DNA, the CDR3 is TGCAGTGCTAATAGGGGGGAGGGCTACACCTTC. Encoded protein: CSANRGEGYTF.

The rearrangement joins TRBV9 to TRBJ2-7; 12 bases line up with TRBD2. The V and J ends lost 0 bases and 3 bases, in that order; junction bases with no gene match: 4. The CDR3 spans 16 residues. Germline CDR1 and CDR2: SGDLS and YYNGEE. The CDR3 region has the DNA TGTGCCAGCAGCGTAGACTCTAGCGGGGGGGGCTACGAGCAGTACTTC. It codes for CASSVDSSGGGYEQYF.

The J gene is TRBJ1-5, the V gene TRBV30, with TRBD1 as a possible D gene (5 bases). This CDR3 is built from 14 residues. V shed 5 bases and J shed 0 bases, with 11 bases lying between them. Germline V CDR1 and CDR2: GTSNPN, SVGIG (reference sequence). The CDR3 is CAWAGTVSNQPQHF. In DNA form, the CDR3 reads TGTGCCTGGGCCGGGACTGTTAGCAATCAGCCCCAGCATTTT.

CDR3 coding DNA: TGTGCCACTTCGAGGGGGGGCGCGGGCCAGCCCCAGCATTTT. As protein: CATSRGGAGQPQHF. The J gene is TRBJ1-5, the V gene TRBV19, with a weak D call TRBD1 (6 bases). The ends were cut back, 10 bases at V and 7 bases at J, with 20 bases in the middle. The CDR3 contains 14 residues. Germline assignment: CDR1 LNHDA and CDR2 SQIVND (reference sequence).

The sample holds one count of this clone. The chain links TRBV7-9 to TRBJ1-1, with D possibly being TRBD1 (5 bases). The V gene lost 3 bases and the J gene lost 0 bases, with 11 bases spanning the gap. In germline, CDR1 is SEHNR, CDR2 FQNEAQ (reference sequence). The CDR3 has 15 amino acids. Here the CDR3 reads CASSLGDRMNTEAFF. Here the CDR3 DNA reads TGTGCCAGCAGCTTGGGTGACAGAATGAACACTGAAGCTTTCTTT.